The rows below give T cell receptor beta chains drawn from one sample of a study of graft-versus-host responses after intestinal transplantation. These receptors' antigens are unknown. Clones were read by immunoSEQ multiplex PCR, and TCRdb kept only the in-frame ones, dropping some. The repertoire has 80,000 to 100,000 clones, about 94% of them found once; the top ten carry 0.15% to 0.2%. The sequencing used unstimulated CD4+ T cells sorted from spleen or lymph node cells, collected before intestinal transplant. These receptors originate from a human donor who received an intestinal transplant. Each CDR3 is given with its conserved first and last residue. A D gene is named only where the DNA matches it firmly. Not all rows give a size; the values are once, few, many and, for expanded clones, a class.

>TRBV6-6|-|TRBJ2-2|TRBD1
TGTGCCAGCAGCCGGGGACAGTCCTACACCGGGGAGCTGTTTTTT
CASSRGQSYTGELFF
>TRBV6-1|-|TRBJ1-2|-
TGTGCCAGCAGTGAAGCGGCGAGAAGGGGAGGCTACACCTTC
CASSEAARRGGYTF
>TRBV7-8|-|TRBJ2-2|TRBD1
TGTGCCAGCAGCAAGGGACAGGGGAACACCGGGGAGCTGTTTTTT
CASSKGQGNTGELFF
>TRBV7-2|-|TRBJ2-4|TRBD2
TGTGCCAGCAGCTCTGGAGCGGGGGAAAACATTCAGTACTTC
CASSSGAGENIQYF
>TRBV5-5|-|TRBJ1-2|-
TGTGCCAGCAGCGGAAGTGTGGCAGGCGCAACGGACTATGGCTACACCTTC
CASSGSVAGATDYGYTF
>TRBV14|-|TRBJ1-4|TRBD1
TGTGCCAGCATGAACGCCGGACAGGATGAAAATGAAAAACTGTTTTTT
CASMNAGQDENEKLFF
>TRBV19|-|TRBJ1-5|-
TGTGCCAGTAGTATCGGCGGGCGCGATCAGCCCCAGCATTTT
CASSIGGRDQPQHF
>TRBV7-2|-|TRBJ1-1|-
TGTGCCAGCAGCTTAAGGACGGACTCTGAAGCTTTCTTT
CASSLRTDSEAFF
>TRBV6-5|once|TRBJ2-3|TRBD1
TGTGCCAGCAGTTTCCTCGGGACAGGAGGGGATACGCAGTATTTT
CASSFLGTGGDTQYF
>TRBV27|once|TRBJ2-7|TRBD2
TGTGCCAGCGGGGATAGCGGGAGTTTGGGCTACGAGCAGTACTTC
CASGDSGSLGYEQYF
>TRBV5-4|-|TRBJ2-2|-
TGTGCCAGCAGCTTATGGCTAGCTAACACCGGGGAGCTGTTTTTT
CASSLWLANTGELFF
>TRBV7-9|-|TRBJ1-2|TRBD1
TGTGCCAGCAGTACCGGGACAGGGGTTGGCTACACCTTC
CASSTGTGVGYTF
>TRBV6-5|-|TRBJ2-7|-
TGTGCCAGCAGTTACATAGGCGGAGCGGCTTACTTC
CASSYIGGAAYF
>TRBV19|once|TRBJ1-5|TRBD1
TGTGCCAGTATCATGGCGGCAGGGGGTCAGCCCCAGCATTTT
CASIMAAGGQPQHF
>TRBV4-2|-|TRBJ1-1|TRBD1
TGTGCCAGCAGCCAAGATCAGGGGGTGAACACTGAAGCTTTCTTT
CASSQDQGVNTEAFF
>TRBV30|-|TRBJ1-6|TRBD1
TGTGCCTGGAGTGTTGGGGACAGCAATTCACCCCTCCACTTT
CAWSVGDSNSPLHF
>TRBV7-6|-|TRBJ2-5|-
TGTGCCAGCAGCTTAGAGTTCGGGGTTTGGGAGACCCAGTACTTC
CASSLEFGVWETQYF
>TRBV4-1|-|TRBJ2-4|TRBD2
TGCGCCAGCAGCCCGAGACTAGCGGTAGCCAAAAACATTCAGTACTTC
CASSPRLAVAKNIQYF
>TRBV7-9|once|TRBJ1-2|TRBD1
TGTGCCAGCAGCCTCAAATTACCTCGGGCAGGGGGCGACTATGGCTACACCTTC
CASSLKLPRAGGDYGYTF
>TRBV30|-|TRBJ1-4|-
TGTGCCTGGAGTTACGGGATTAATGAAAAACTGTTTTTT
CAWSYGINEKLFF
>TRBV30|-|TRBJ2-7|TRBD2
TGTGCCTGGAGCCTCACGACTAGCCCCCGGGGCGAGCAGTACTTC
CAWSLTTSPRGEQYF
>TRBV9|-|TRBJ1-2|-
TGTGCCAGCAGCCCCCGGGACTTTAACTATGGCTACACCTTC
CASSPRDFNYGYTF
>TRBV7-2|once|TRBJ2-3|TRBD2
TGTGCCAGCAGCTTGAGCGGGAGGAGCACAGATACGCAGTATTTT
CASSLSGRSTDTQYF
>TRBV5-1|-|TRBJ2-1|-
TGCGCCAGCAGCTGGAGCGGGAATGAGCAGTTCTTC
CASSWSGNEQFF
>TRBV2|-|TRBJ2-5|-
TGTGCCAGCAAACAGCAGGTCGAGACCCAGTACTTC
CASKQQVETQYF
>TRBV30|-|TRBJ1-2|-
TGTGCCTGGAGCCCCAGGGCAGGGCCCTATGGCTACACCTTC
CAWSPRAGPYGYTF
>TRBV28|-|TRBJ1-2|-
TGTGCCAGCAGTTTATCCCAAATCTATGGCTACACCTTC
CASSLSQIYGYTF
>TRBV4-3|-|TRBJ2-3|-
TGCGCCAGCAGCCAAGTTCCAGGTGGTGGAACGCAGTATTTT
CASSQVPGGGTQYF
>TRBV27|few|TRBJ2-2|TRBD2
TGTGCCAGCAGGGAGGGACTAGCGGGAGCGGGGGAGCTGTTTTTT
CASREGLAGAGELFF
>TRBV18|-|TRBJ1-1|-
TGTGCCAGCTCACTACGACGGGAGAACACTGAAGCTTTCTTT
CASSLRRENTEAFF